This passage covers 9 T cell receptor beta chains from one sample sequenced in a study of blood T cells in healthy people across ages. It was with a sample-barcoded 5' primer and a J-beta primer mix that a second PCR of roughly 6 to 12 cycles was run. TCRdb itself ran the 5' RACE reads through MiXCR, one entry per CDR3 protein. The sample carries roughly 640,000 distinct CDR3 sequences, approximately 30% recorded once. Sequencing was done on a sample of blood. The origin of the receptors is a woman older than 75 in good health.

The chain recombines TRBV28 with TRBJ1-5, with 9 bases that match TRBD1. The CDR3 runs 14 residues. The J segment lost 3 bases and the V segment lost 9 bases, leaving 6 bases of the junction unmatched. Germline CDR1 and CDR2: MDHEN and SYDVKM. The CDR3 loop reads CASLGQGPNQPQHF. Written as DNA, the CDR3 is TGTGCCAGTTTGGGACAGGGACCCAATCAGCCCCAGCATTTT.

Regarding this clonotype: This CDR3 is missing its conserved last phenylalanine or tryptophan, likely due to a read error. The chain is built from TRBV3-1 and TRBJ1-4, with D unresolved. This CDR3 region has 15 residues. V lost 0 bases and J 4 bases, leaving 9 bases between the germline ends. Germline CDR1 reads LGHDT; CDR2 reads YNNKEL (reference sequence). The CDR3 here is CASSQDARINEKLFV. In nucleotides, the CDR3 is TGTGCCAGCAGCCAAGATGCCAGGATTAATGAAAAACTGTTTGTT.

This clonotype was detected only a few times. The chain is built from TRBV11-2 and TRBJ2-7; no definite D call. CDR1 is SGHAT, CDR2 FQNNGV, per germline. The CDR3 spans 12 residues. Trimming took 1 base from V and 5 from J, leaving 6 bases between them. CDR3 loop: CASSLGADEQYF. Written as DNA, the CDR3 is TGTGCCAGCAGCTTAGGGGCTGACGAGCAGTACTTC.

Many counts were recorded for this clonotype. The V gene is TRBV12-3 or TRBV12-4, the J gene TRBJ2-2; tentatively, D is TRBD1 (6 bases). The V end was cut by 8 bases, the J end by 2 bases, with 12 bases between. The CDR3 length is 14 residues. This chain's CDR3 is CASDLGANTGELFF. The CDR3 region has the DNA TGTGCCAGCGATTTGGGGGCTAACACCGGGGAGCTGTTTTTT.

Concerning this clonotype: The junction does not match germline at one end; this may be a read error. The chain has TRBV7-2 and TRBJ2-7; D perhaps matches TRBD1 (6 bases). The CDR3 has 13 residues. The germline CDR1 and CDR2 sequences are SGHTA and FQGNSA. The DNA of the CDR3 is TGTGCCTGCAGCTCGGGCGACAGGTACGAGCAGTACTTC. It translates to CACSSGDRYEQYF.

This clonotype has ten or more counts. The chain joins TRBV12-3 or TRBV12-4 to TRBJ1-5, with a possible D match to TRBD1 (5 bases). The CDR3 contains 15 residues. V was clipped by 1 base and J by 3 bases, with 10 bases between them. DNA of the CDR3: TGTGCCAGCAGTTTAGGGGGGACCTTCAATCAGCCCCAGCATTTT. Protein: CASSLGGTFNQPQHF.

In its sample, this clonotype was seen many times. The chain combines TRBV14 with TRBJ2-1; 8 nucleotides agree with TRBD1. CDR1 SGHDN and CDR2 FVKESK come from the germline V gene. J was trimmed by 7 bases and V by 3 bases; bases with no gene match: 14. The CDR3 runs to 17 residues. The CDR3 protein is CASSQVADRATGNEQFF. CDR3 sequence (DNA): TGTGCCAGCAGCCAGGTCGCGGACAGGGCAACGGGTAATGAGCAGTTCTTC.

This clonotype was counted at least ten times. Since a much larger clone is just one base distant, this may be a read error. Written as DNA, the CDR3 is TGTGCCAGCAGCTTAGACATCTACGAGCAGTACTTC. This codes for CASSLDIYEQYF. The chain is built from TRBV7-9 and TRBJ2-7; D is ambiguous. V was cut by 1 base and J by 3 bases, with 4 bases left in between. The CDR3 has 12 residues. Germline V gene data show CDR1 as SEHNR and CDR2 as FQNEAQ (reference sequence).

The V call is TRBV7-9, the J call TRBJ1-5, with no clear D. CDR3 length: 16 residues. Germline CDR1 and CDR2: SEHNR and FQNEAQ (reference sequence). Trimming took 4 bases from V and 10 from J, leaving 23 bases between them. The CDR3 DNA is TGTGCCAGCAGCTCATCCGGCAGAGGAGGCAATCGCCCCCAGCATTTT. Translating gives CASSSSGRGGNRPQHF.